This note documents a single T cell receptor beta chain sequence. The data derive from a study of blood T cell repertoires in COVID-19. Study-level information: Researchers got acute and convalescent COVID-19 samples from the United States, Italy and Spain. Sample material is recorded as cDNA or gDNA derived from T cells, B-cell-depleted T cells, or PBMCs.

In the authors' methods: Estimated nucleated cell counts came from reference gene primer amplification. The table came from immunoSEQ multiplex PCR; TCRdb's copy has only in-frame clones and leaves some out. Clonal size and the V and J genes are those of that table, whereas D and trimming came from the DNA. Here the sample spans a few hundred thousand clones, 81% being singletons. After removal of 0 bases from V and 3 bases from J, the junction contained 4 bases not matched to a gene. The germline V gene encodes CDR1 LGHNA and CDR2 YNFKEQ. The CDR3 length is 15 residues. This TCR was sampled from a human donor with acute or convalescent COVID-19. The donor label of this sample is uncertain. Sequencing input: peripheral blood. The gene calls are TRBV4-2 and TRBJ2-7; 8 nucleotides align to TRBD2. The chain's CDR3 is CASSQDLAGGYEQYF. In DNA, the CDR3 is TGTGCCAGCAGCCAAGATCTCGCGGGAGGCTACGAGCAGTACTTC.